The 8 T cell receptor beta chains below were found in one sample sequenced in a study of blood T cells in healthy people across ages. For the second PCR, which ran for about 6 to 11 cycles, a sample-barcoded 5' primer and a J-beta primer mix were used. MiXCR, run by TCRdb on the 5' RACE reads, gives a single entry per CDR3 protein. The data contain roughly 900,000 distinct CDR3 sequences, around 48% of them singletons. Sequenced input: blood. Receptor source: a man aged 25-45 years in good health.

This clonotype was seen a few times. This chain links TRBV5-1 with TRBJ2-7; 8 nucleotides align to TRBD2. J lost 3 bases, V lost 6 bases, and 5 bases had no gene match. Germline loops: CDR1 SGHRS, CDR2 YFSETQ. The CDR3 has 13 amino acids. The CDR3 spells CASTDTSGYEQYF. CDR3 sequence (DNA): TGCGCCAGCACCGATACTAGCGGCTACGAGCAGTACTTC.

V usage is TRBV6-6 and J usage is TRBJ2-5; tentatively, D is TRBD1 or TRBD2 (7 bases each). Gene TRBJ2-7 matches the end of the DNA better, so the J call may be wrong. The V gene's germline CDR1 is MNHNY and CDR2 SVGAGI (reference sequence). This CDR3 spans 16 amino acids. CDR3 bases: TGTGCCAGCGAGAGCAGGGGGGGGACGAGCTCCTACGAGCAGTACTTC. Encoded protein: CASESRGGTSSYEQYF.

The rearrangement links TRBV4-3 to TRBJ1-6; D is undetermined. The CDR3 runs to 14 residues. V gave up 0 bases and J gave up 10 bases, with 10 bases separating them. From germline, CDR1 is LGHNA and CDR2 YSLEER. The chain's CDR3 is CASSQESSPSPLHF. The CDR3 DNA reads TGCGCCAGCAGCCAAGAAAGCTCGCCCTCACCCCTCCACTTT.

This clonotype was found a few times. The J gene is TRBJ1-2, the V gene TRBV12-3 or TRBV12-4; D gene uncertain. The V gene lost 1 base and the J gene lost 8 bases, with 11 bases spanning the gap. This CDR3 comprises 13 residues. The DNA for the CDR3 is TGTGCCAGCAGTTTAGGAAGGAAGGGAGGCTACACCTTC. Amino acids: CASSLGRKGGYTF.

The rearrangement joins TRBV7-2 to TRBJ2-3, with TRBD1 as a possible D gene (5 bases). The CDR3 is 17 amino acids. Germline values: CDR1 SGHTA, CDR2 FQGNSA. V was cut by 5 bases and J by 3 bases, with 21 bases left in between. The CDR3 coding sequence is TGTGCCAGCAGCCCGAGGACAAACCCCACTGGTACAGATACGCAGTATTTT. This translates into CASSPRTNPTGTDTQYF.

The rearrangement uses TRBV28 and TRBJ2-2, with a tentative D call TRBD2 (5 bases). The V gene's germline CDR1 is MDHEN and CDR2 SYDVKM. Trimming pared 9 bases from V and 3 bases from J, leaving 11 bases between. This CDR3 has 13 amino acids. The CDR3: CASLAPDTGELFF. The CDR3 coding sequence is TGTGCCAGTTTAGCGCCAGACACCGGGGAGCTGTTTTTT.

As to this clonotype: The junction does not match germline at one end; this may be a read error. V is TRBV20-1 and J is TRBJ2-1; weak D call: TRBD2 (6 bases). In germline, CDR1 is DFQATT, CDR2 SNEGSKA (reference sequence). The CDR3 loop spans 11 amino acids. CDR3 sequence (DNA): TGCAGTGTTAGAGTCGGGAGTGAGCAGTTCTTC. This codes for CSVRVGSEQFF.

The chain recombines TRBV11-1 with TRBJ2-1; unclear D gene. Germline values: CDR1 SGHAT, CDR2 FQDESV (reference sequence). Trimming took 4 bases from V and 4 from J, leaving 11 bases between them. The CDR3 spans 14 residues. This CDR3 reads CASSSTSLYNEQFF. In nucleotides, the CDR3 is TGTGCCAGCAGCTCAACGAGTTTGTACAATGAGCAGTTCTTC.